These T cell receptor beta chains were read from a single sample in a study of memory CD4+ T cells and cytomegalovirus serostatus. The protocol was immunoSEQ multiplex PCR, while the TCRdb copy is restricted to in-frame clones and leaves out a portion. The table records tens of thousands of clones, roughly 78% of them present only once. Sequencing was carried out using memory CD4+ T cells from blood. All receptors come from an adult in good health and CMV-seronegative. CDR3s include the opening cysteine and the closing phenylalanine or tryptophan. The D gene is left open where the match is weak. Part of the rows lack a size; the others show once, few, many or a class for expanded clones.

CDR3nt: TGTGCCAGCTCACCAAGGGCTAGCGAGCGCACAGATACGCAGTATTTT
CDR3aa: CASSPRASERTDTQYF
d_gene: -
j_gene: TRBJ2-3
v_gene: TRBV18
abundance: -

CDR3nt: TGTGCCAGCAGTCCGACAGATTATCAGCCCCAGCATTTT
CDR3aa: CASSPTDYQPQHF
d_gene: -
j_gene: TRBJ1-5
v_gene: TRBV6-1
abundance: -

CDR3nt: TGCGCCAGCAGCCTGGTGGGGGGTCCACTCGAGCAGTACTTC
CDR3aa: CASSLVGGPLEQYF
d_gene: -
j_gene: TRBJ2-7
v_gene: TRBV5-1
abundance: -

CDR3nt: TGTGCCAGCAGTCCACCAGGGGGGAGGAAGACCCAGTACTTC
CDR3aa: CASSPPGGRKTQYF
d_gene: -
j_gene: TRBJ2-5
v_gene: TRBV6-5
abundance: -

CDR3nt: TGTGCCAGCAGTGAAGCAGGGACTGCGGGGGCCAACGTCCTGACTTTC
CDR3aa: CASSEAGTAGANVLTF
d_gene: -
j_gene: TRBJ2-6
v_gene: TRBV6-1
abundance: -

CDR3nt: TGTGCCAGCAGTTTCGGGGGGGCCTCCTACAATGAGCAGTTCTTC
CDR3aa: CASSFGGASYNEQFF
d_gene: TRBD2
j_gene: TRBJ2-1
v_gene: TRBV6-5
abundance: few

CDR3nt: TGTGCCAGCAGCTTGGAAGGACTAGGGCGGGAGCAGTTCTTC
CDR3aa: CASSLEGLGREQFF
d_gene: TRBD2
j_gene: TRBJ2-1
v_gene: TRBV5-4
abundance: -

CDR3nt: TGTGCCAGCAGCCGGGGAGGGCTTGACACTGAAGCTTTCTTT
CDR3aa: CASSRGGLDTEAFF
d_gene: -
j_gene: TRBJ1-1
v_gene: TRBV7-2
abundance: few

CDR3nt: TGTGCCAGCAGTCCCCTTCGGGAGCAGTACTTC
CDR3aa: CASSPLREQYF
d_gene: -
j_gene: TRBJ2-7
v_gene: TRBV28
abundance: once

CDR3nt: TGTGCCAGTAGTATAGGGAGCTCCTACAATGAGCAGTTCTTC
CDR3aa: CASSIGSSYNEQFF
d_gene: -
j_gene: TRBJ2-1
v_gene: TRBV19
abundance: -

CDR3nt: TGTGCCAGCAGCTGGTGGGTCCCGGACGGCTACACCTTC
CDR3aa: CASSWWVPDGYTF
d_gene: -
j_gene: TRBJ1-2
v_gene: TRBV5-6
abundance: few

CDR3nt: TGTGCCAGTAGGGTTAGCGGGGGATACAATGAGCAGTTCTTC
CDR3aa: CASRVSGGYNEQFF
d_gene: TRBD2
j_gene: TRBJ2-1
v_gene: TRBV19
abundance: -

CDR3nt: TGTGCCAGCAGCCAAGTGGCGGGGGGGCAGTACGAGCAGTACTTC
CDR3aa: CASSQVAGGQYEQYF
d_gene: TRBD2
j_gene: TRBJ2-7
v_gene: TRBV4-2
abundance: -

CDR3nt: TGCGCCAGCAGCCAACTTACGGGACTAGCAGGGGCAGATACGCAGTATTTT
CDR3aa: CASSQLTGLAGADTQYF
d_gene: TRBD2
j_gene: TRBJ2-3
v_gene: TRBV4-3
abundance: -

CDR3nt: TGTGCCAGTAGGCGGCAGGGGGACACCGGGGAGCTGTTTTTT
CDR3aa: CASRRQGDTGELFF
d_gene: TRBD1
j_gene: TRBJ2-2
v_gene: TRBV19
abundance: -

CDR3nt: TGTGCCAGCAGTTACCGTCTTACACCTCCGAACACTGAAGCTTTCTTT
CDR3aa: CASSYRLTPPNTEAFF
d_gene: -
j_gene: TRBJ1-1
v_gene: TRBV6-5
abundance: few

CDR3nt: TGTGCCAGCAGTGAAAACTCCCAAATAGGCTACGGAAACACCATATATTTT
CDR3aa: CASSENSQIGYGNTIYF
d_gene: -
j_gene: TRBJ1-3
v_gene: TRBV6-1
abundance: -

CDR3nt: TGTACTAGTGCCACCCACCCGAACACTGAAGCTTTCTTT
CDR3aa: CTSATHPNTEAFF
d_gene: -
j_gene: TRBJ1-1
v_gene: TRBV12-5
abundance: -

CDR3nt: TGCGCCAGCAGCCAAGTTGTGGTGCAGCGGGGGGAACAAGAGACCCAGTACTTC
CDR3aa: CASSQVVVQRGEQETQYF
d_gene: TRBD2
j_gene: TRBJ2-5
v_gene: TRBV4-1
abundance: -

CDR3nt: TGTGCCAGCTCCGGGACCGATGAGCAGTTCTTC
CDR3aa: CASSGTDEQFF
d_gene: -
j_gene: TRBJ2-1
v_gene: TRBV18
abundance: -

CDR3nt: TGTGCCAGCAGTATAGCGGGGGGGAGCATCCTCTACGAGCAGTACTTC
CDR3aa: CASSIAGGSILYEQYF
d_gene: TRBD2
j_gene: TRBJ2-7
v_gene: TRBV7-3
abundance: -

CDR3nt: TGCGCCAGCAGCCAAACAGGGTCCACAGATACGCAGTATTTT
CDR3aa: CASSQTGSTDTQYF
d_gene: -
j_gene: TRBJ2-3
v_gene: TRBV4-1
abundance: once

CDR3nt: TGTGCCAGCAGTGAAAGTTCAGGATTCGATGAAAAACTGTTTTTT
CDR3aa: CASSESSGFDEKLFF
d_gene: -
j_gene: TRBJ1-4
v_gene: TRBV6-1
abundance: -

CDR3nt: TGTGCCAGTAGTACACTGATAAAGAACTACGAGCAGTACTTC
CDR3aa: CASSTLIKNYEQYF
d_gene: -
j_gene: TRBJ2-7
v_gene: TRBV19
abundance: -

CDR3nt: TGTGCCAGCAGCTTGGGGGCGCGACAGGGTCCCGGCTCCTACGAGCAGTACTTC
CDR3aa: CASSLGARQGPGSYEQYF
d_gene: TRBD1
j_gene: TRBJ2-7
v_gene: TRBV5-6
abundance: -

CDR3nt: TGTGCCAGCAGGGGTAAGGGGGCTAGCGGAAACGAGCAGTACTTC
CDR3aa: CASRGKGASGNEQYF
d_gene: -
j_gene: TRBJ2-7
v_gene: TRBV2
abundance: -

CDR3nt: TGCGCCAGCAGCTGGGGGGGGACACTTACCTACGAGCAGTACTTC
CDR3aa: CASSWGGTLTYEQYF
d_gene: -
j_gene: TRBJ2-7
v_gene: TRBV5-1
abundance: -

CDR3nt: TGCGCCAGCAGCAAGGGGACACAGACCGAAGCTTTCTTT
CDR3aa: CASSKGTQTEAFF
d_gene: -
j_gene: TRBJ1-1
v_gene: TRBV5-1
abundance: -

CDR3nt: TGCGCCAGCAGCCAAACAAAACAAGAGACCCAGTACTTC
CDR3aa: CASSQTKQETQYF
d_gene: -
j_gene: TRBJ2-5
v_gene: TRBV5-1
abundance: -

CDR3nt: TGTGCCAGCAGTGAAGTGGGCAGGGGGTGGACTAACTATGGCTACACCTTC
CDR3aa: CASSEVGRGWTNYGYTF
d_gene: TRBD1
j_gene: TRBJ1-2
v_gene: TRBV6-1
abundance: -

CDR3nt: TGTGCCAGCAGCCAAGACAGTCTCGCGAACACCGGGGAGCTGTTTTTT
CDR3aa: CASSQDSLANTGELFF
d_gene: -
j_gene: TRBJ2-2
v_gene: TRBV4-2
abundance: -

CDR3nt: TGTGCCAGCAGCTTAGTTTTCCGGGAGGGCACTGAAGCTTTCTTT
CDR3aa: CASSLVFREGTEAFF
d_gene: -
j_gene: TRBJ1-1
v_gene: TRBV7-8
abundance: -

CDR3nt: TGTGCCAGTAGTCCCCACCGGACAGGGGGGGGCGAGCAGTACTTC
CDR3aa: CASSPHRTGGGEQYF
d_gene: TRBD1
j_gene: TRBJ2-7
v_gene: TRBV19
abundance: -

CDR3nt: TGTGCCAGCAGCCCAGAGGGGACAGGGAGTGACGCTTTCTTT
CDR3aa: CASSPEGTGSDAFF
d_gene: TRBD1
j_gene: TRBJ1-1
v_gene: TRBV7-9
abundance: -

CDR3nt: TGTGCCAGCAACCCCCAGTCTGGGGGGCAGGGAAAACTGTTTTTT
CDR3aa: CASNPQSGGQGKLFF
d_gene: -
j_gene: TRBJ1-4
v_gene: TRBV6-6
abundance: -

CDR3nt: TGCGCCACCCGGACAGGGCCCTCCAATCAGCCCCAGCATTTT
CDR3aa: CATRTGPSNQPQHF
d_gene: TRBD1
j_gene: TRBJ1-5
v_gene: TRBV5-1
abundance: -

CDR3nt: TGTGCCAGCAGCCTTAGCACAGATACGCAGTATTTT
CDR3aa: CASSLSTDTQYF
d_gene: -
j_gene: TRBJ2-3
v_gene: TRBV11-2
abundance: -

CDR3nt: TGTGCCAGCAGCTTGGCCGGGACAGGGGCTTACGAGCAGTACTTC
CDR3aa: CASSLAGTGAYEQYF
d_gene: TRBD1
j_gene: TRBJ2-7
v_gene: TRBV5-6
abundance: once

CDR3nt: TGTGCCAGCAGCGTAGACCCAGGACATAATGAAAAACTGTTTTTT
CDR3aa: CASSVDPGHNEKLFF
d_gene: -
j_gene: TRBJ1-4
v_gene: TRBV9
abundance: -

CDR3nt: TGTGCCAGCAGCTTATATGGGGGAGACACTGAAGCTTTCTTT
CDR3aa: CASSLYGGDTEAFF
d_gene: -
j_gene: TRBJ1-1
v_gene: TRBV7-9
abundance: -

CDR3nt: TGTGCCAGCAGAGGAAGGACAGGGAACACTGAAGCTTTCTTT
CDR3aa: CASRGRTGNTEAFF
d_gene: TRBD1
j_gene: TRBJ1-1
v_gene: TRBV2
abundance: -

CDR3nt: TGTGCCAGCAGTTACCCTAAAACAGGGGGCACTGAAGCTTTCTTT
CDR3aa: CASSYPKTGGTEAFF
d_gene: TRBD1
j_gene: TRBJ1-1
v_gene: TRBV6-5
abundance: -

CDR3nt: TGTGCCAGTAAAGGACAGCAAAGCTACAATGAGCAGTTCTTC
CDR3aa: CASKGQQSYNEQFF
d_gene: -
j_gene: TRBJ2-1
v_gene: TRBV28
abundance: -

CDR3nt: TGCGCCAGCAGCCCAGAAGGGGCTGGGTATGGCTACACCTTC
CDR3aa: CASSPEGAGYGYTF
d_gene: -
j_gene: TRBJ1-2
v_gene: TRBV5-1
abundance: -

CDR3nt: TGTGCCAGCAGGGGTTGGGGCGGGGCGGGCGCAGATACGCAGTATTTT
CDR3aa: CASRGWGGAGADTQYF
d_gene: -
j_gene: TRBJ2-3
v_gene: TRBV27
abundance: -

CDR3nt: TGTGCCAGCAGCTTCGGACCAGGGGAAGACTATGGCTACACCTTC
CDR3aa: CASSFGPGEDYGYTF
d_gene: -
j_gene: TRBJ1-2
v_gene: TRBV5-6
abundance: -

CDR3nt: TGTGCCAGTAGTGGGGGAGCGGGTATTGTGAATCAGCCCCAGCATTTT
CDR3aa: CASSGGAGIVNQPQHF
d_gene: -
j_gene: TRBJ1-5
v_gene: TRBV19
abundance: -

CDR3nt: TGTGCCAGCAGTTTAACAGGGAACTATGGCTACACCTTC
CDR3aa: CASSLTGNYGYTF
d_gene: -
j_gene: TRBJ1-2
v_gene: TRBV27
abundance: -

CDR3nt: TGTGCCAGCAGCTTAAGAGAAGGAGATACGCAGTATTTT
CDR3aa: CASSLREGDTQYF
d_gene: -
j_gene: TRBJ2-3
v_gene: TRBV7-3
abundance: few

CDR3nt: TGTGCCAGCAGCAAGGAAAGGGGACAGGGCCTCCTCACCCTCCACTTT
CDR3aa: CASSKERGQGLLTLHF
d_gene: TRBD1
j_gene: TRBJ1-6
v_gene: TRBV7-2
abundance: once

CDR3nt: TGTGCCAGCAGTTACCCTGGGACAGTCTCCGAGCAGTACTTC
CDR3aa: CASSYPGTVSEQYF
d_gene: TRBD1
j_gene: TRBJ2-7
v_gene: TRBV6-5
abundance: -

CDR3nt: TGTGCCAGCAGCTTAGATGGCCGGCCCGATCAGCCCCAGCATTTT
CDR3aa: CASSLDGRPDQPQHF
d_gene: -
j_gene: TRBJ1-5
v_gene: TRBV7-8
abundance: -

CDR3nt: TGTGCCAGCAGCCGGGGCGAGGGGACTGAAGCTTTCTTT
CDR3aa: CASSRGEGTEAFF
d_gene: -
j_gene: TRBJ1-1
v_gene: TRBV6-5
abundance: -

CDR3nt: TGTGCCAGCAGCTTCCTCGGGCTCCCGGAACCTCCTTACGAGCAGTACTTC
CDR3aa: CASSFLGLPEPPYEQYF
d_gene: -
j_gene: TRBJ2-7
v_gene: TRBV7-8
abundance: once

CDR3nt: TGTGCTAGTGGTTTGGTATCGGGCGAAGCGGTATCTCAGAGACTCTATGGCTACACCTTC
CDR3aa: CASGLVSGEAVSQRLYGYTF
d_gene: -
j_gene: TRBJ1-2
v_gene: TRBV12-5
abundance: -

CDR3nt: TGTGCCAGCAGTGCACAGAAGAACACTGAAGCTTTCTTT
CDR3aa: CASSAQKNTEAFF
d_gene: -
j_gene: TRBJ1-1
v_gene: TRBV6-4
abundance: -

CDR3nt: TGTGCCAGCACCAGGGGGTACTCATACGAGCAGTACTTC
CDR3aa: CASTRGYSYEQYF
d_gene: TRBD1
j_gene: TRBJ2-7
v_gene: TRBV5-6
abundance: -

CDR3nt: TGTGCCAGCAGTCCCGGGAGGGGAAATGGCTACACCTTC
CDR3aa: CASSPGRGNGYTF
d_gene: -
j_gene: TRBJ1-2
v_gene: TRBV2
abundance: -

CDR3nt: TGTGCCAGCAACCCTAAGACGGGACTGCACTATGGCTACACCTTC
CDR3aa: CASNPKTGLHYGYTF
d_gene: -
j_gene: TRBJ1-2
v_gene: TRBV5-6
abundance: -